Given below is one T cell receptor (beta chain) in context. What it binds is not known. TCRdb ran MiXCR on the 5' RACE reads and lists one entry per CDR3 protein. This sample has about 540,000 distinct CDR3 sequences, with 20% found just once. V gave up 8 bases and J gave up 3 bases, with 20 bases separating them. The germline V gene encodes CDR1 DFQATT and CDR2 SNEGSKA (reference sequence). The CDR3 consists of 14 residues. These data belong to a study of T-cell memory formation after mild COVID-19. The overall study: TCR clusters showed largely donor specificity.

Study-wide results and caveats: Clones that contracted from day 15 to 85 were balanced CD4/CD8, while later expanders leaned CD4+. The pre-infection memory compartment contained some responding clones, suggesting cross-reactive memory joined. For second-wave clones that peaked at day 37, SARS-CoV-2 specificity went unverified.

The source material was PBMCs or a T cell subset sorted from them (not recorded which). The TCR originated in an adult woman who had mild COVID-19 (a few samples of this study predate the infection). Cell type and time point are not known. The V call is TRBV20-1, the J call TRBJ2-7; D might be TRBD1 (5 bases). The CDR3: CSLGGAHSNYEQYF. CDR3 coding DNA: TGCAGTTTAGGTGGGGCTCACTCCAACTACGAGCAGTACTTC.